What follows is one T cell receptor beta chain and its context. Libraries were prepared by immunoSEQ multiplex PCR; TCRdb keeps only in-frame clonotypes and omits some of them. The data hold around 300,000 clones, with about nine tenths observed a single time. The sample belongs to a study of blood T cell repertoires in COVID-19. V was pared by 2 bases and J by 5 bases, with 3 bases of the junction left unmatched. From germline, CDR1 is SNHLY and CDR2 FYNNEI. This CDR3 comprises 14 residues. Each participant's cohort was designated according to participant-reported clinical history. Either two negative PCRs, clearance, or symptom resolution qualified Cohort 3 donors as recovered.

What was sequenced was PBMCs or T cells enriched from blood (not recorded which). The sequence was obtained from a woman aged 55-70 years who had recovered from COVID-19. The rearrangement uses TRBV2 and TRBJ1-5; 7 bases map to TRBD1. The CDR3 protein is CASSETGADQPQHF. The CDR3, as DNA: TGTGCCAGCAGTGAAACAGGGGCAGATCAGCCCCAGCATTTT.